The 26 T cell receptor beta chains given below trace back to one sample, sequenced in a study of blood T cell repertoires in COVID-19 (dated by TCRdb to about 2020). The library relied on the immunoSEQ multiplex PCR assay. What TCRdb holds here is the immuneACCESS table cut down to in-frame rearrangements. Part of the clones is not present; checked against another copy, under half of the missing clones reflect an unresolved V gene, and the others are unexplained. This sample comprises more than 100,000 clones, roughly 88% of them detected only once. 2% to 2.5% of the sample belongs to the ten largest clones. The specimen sequenced was peripheral blood. The receptor set was obtained from a man in his sixties or seventies with active COVID-19.

This sequence joins TRBV4-2 and TRBJ1-5, with a tentative D call TRBD1 (5 bases). Trimming removed 6 bases at V and 4 bases at J, with 16 bases between. The CDR3 is 15 amino acids. Germline lookup yields CDR1 LGHNA and CDR2 YNFKEQ. Here the CDR3 reads CASSTRQGRNQPQHF. The CDR3 bases are TGTGCCAGCAGTACGAGGCAGGGCCGGAATCAGCCCCAGCATTTT.

The chain uses TRBV10-1 and TRBJ2-3, with 9 bases that match TRBD2. There are 14 residues in the CDR3. V dropped 6 bases and J dropped 6; count of bases not matched to a gene: 7. Germline V gene lookup returns CDR1 WNHNN and CDR2 SYGVQD (reference sequence). As DNA, the CDR3 is TGCGCCAGCAGCTATAGCGGGAGCCCCGATACGCAGTATTTT. This translates into CASSYSGSPDTQYF.

The chain links TRBV7-2 to TRBJ2-7; D possibly corresponds to TRBD2 (5 bases). CDR1 is SGHTA, CDR2 FQGNSA, per germline. Deletions cut 1 base from V and 5 bases from J, with 15 bases between. This CDR3 has 15 residues. DNA for the CDR3: TGTGCCAGCAGCTTAGTTCCCGACTACTGGGACGAGCAGTACTTC. Translated: CASSLVPDYWDEQYF.

The V gene is TRBV2, the J gene TRBJ1-5; D possibly corresponds to TRBD1 (6 bases). The CDR3 covers 14 residues. Trimming took off 0 bases at V and 7 bases at J, with 10 bases between the two ends. The germline gives CDR1 SNHLY, CDR2 FYNNEI. CDR3 residues: CASSEARGKQPQHF. Written as DNA, the CDR3 is TGTGCCAGCAGTGAAGCGAGGGGGAAACAGCCCCAGCATTTT.

The rearrangement uses TRBV4-1 and TRBJ1-4, with a possible D match to TRBD1 (5 bases). Trimming shortened V by 4 bases and J by 8 bases, and 11 bases separated the two germline ends. This CDR3 has 13 residues. Germline CDR1 is MGHRA and CDR2 is YSYEKL. Written as DNA, the CDR3 is TGCGCCAGCAGCCGGGGGGTTGAAGAAAAACTGTTTTTT. Amino acid sequence: CASSRGVEEKLFF.

The rearrangement joins TRBV5-1 to TRBJ2-7; TRBD1 matches 8 bases. The junction had 8 bases not matched to a gene; V was cut back by 0 bases and J by 6 bases. This CDR3 contains 15 residues. CDR1 SGHRS and CDR2 YFSETQ come from the germline V gene. The CDR3 DNA reads as TGCGCCAGCAGCTTGGCGGCAGGGGGCACGGGCGAGCAGTACTTC. It encodes CASSLAAGGTGEQYF.

The J gene is TRBJ1-1, the V gene TRBV25-1; 12 positions match TRBD1. The CDR3 is 16 residues long. V lost 8 bases to trimming and J lost 3 bases; unmatched junction nucleotides: 10. CDR1 and CDR2 from the germline V gene are MGHDK and SYGVNS. The CDR3: CASSPGQGAGHTEAFF. The CDR3 DNA reads as TGTGCCAGCTCCCCGGGACAGGGGGCGGGCCACACTGAAGCTTTCTTT.

The chain has TRBV29-1 and TRBJ1-1, with D perhaps TRBD1 (5 bases). V lost 4 bases and J 0 bases, leaving 12 bases between the germline ends. The germline CDR1 and CDR2 sequences are SQVTM and ANQGSEA. The length of the CDR3 is 14 residues. CDR3 region: CSVGGGTLNTEAFF. Here the CDR3 DNA reads TGCAGCGTTGGGGGGGGTACCCTGAACACTGAAGCTTTCTTT. The whole variable domain, remainder taken from reference TRBV29-1 and TRBJ1-1, is SAVISQKPSRDICQRGTSLTIQCQVDSQVTMMFWYRQQPGQSLTLIATANQGSEATYESGFVIDKFPISRPNLTFSTLTVSNMSPEDSSIYLCSVGGGTLNTEAFFGQGTRLTVV.

The chain employs TRBV27 and TRBJ1-1; TRBD1 matches 9 bases. V was clipped by 5 bases and J by 1 base; unmatched bases: 11. In germline, CDR1 is MNHEY, CDR2 SMNVEV (reference sequence). This CDR3 comprises 17 residues. The CDR3 DNA is TGTGCCAGCAGTATAGGGACAGGGCGAGGCGCGAACACTGAAGCTTTCTTT. Residues: CASSIGTGRGANTEAFF.

The sample holds a few counts of this clone. The V call is TRBV28, the J call TRBJ2-2; D is perhaps TRBD1 (6 bases). This CDR3 region has 13 residues. CDR1 is MDHEN and CDR2 is SYDVKM in the germline V gene. V was trimmed by 7 bases and J by 7 bases, leaving 13 bases between them. The CDR3 DNA reads TGTGCCAGCACTACCCAGGGGATCGGGGAGCTGTTTTTT. It encodes CASTTQGIGELFF. Supplemented by reference TRBV28 and TRBJ2-2, the full variable domain reads DVKVTQSSRYLVKRTGEKVFLECVQDMDHENMFWYRQDPGLGLRLIYFSYDVKMKEKGDIPEGYSVSREKKERFSLILESASTNQTSMYLCASTTQGIGELFFGEGSRLTVL.

This clone was observed a few times. The chain carries TRBV18 and TRBJ1-2, with 7 bases identical to TRBD1. The CDR3 runs to 12 residues. In germline, CDR1 is KGHSH, CDR2 LQKENI. Trimming cost V 4 bases and J 6 bases; bases outside gene matches: 2. CDR3 sequence (DNA): TGTGCCAGCTCACTAGGGACAGATGGCTACACCTTC. Translated, it gives CASSLGTDGYTF.

V is TRBV6-2 or TRBV6-3 and J is TRBJ2-2; D is perhaps TRBD1 (7 bases). Germline-derived CDR1 and CDR2 are MNHEY and SVGEGT. With 3 bases removed from V and 9 bases from J, the gap between germline ends came to 20 bases. The CDR3 consists of 16 residues. The DNA of the CDR3 is TGTGCCAGCAGTTATGCAGCAGGGGGGATATCCAGGGAGCTGTTTTTT. Translation gives CASSYAAGGISRELFF.

The J gene is TRBJ1-1, the V gene TRBV21-1. TRBV21-1 counts as a pseudogene. This CDR3 region has 14 residues. CDR3 sequence: CASNPGTGNTEAFF. The CDR3 nucleotides read TGTGCCAGCAATCCCGGGACTGGGAACACTGAAGCTTTCTTT.

This clone was found a few times. The chain carries TRBV7-9 and TRBJ2-2; 8 nucleotides line up with TRBD1. Germline lookup yields CDR1 SEHNR and CDR2 FQNEAQ (reference sequence). The CDR3 has 14 amino acids. Trimming at V came to 5 bases and at J to 4 bases, leaving 3 bases not matched to a gene. The CDR3 region is CASSPGGRTGELFF. The CDR3 bases are TGTGCCAGCAGCCCAGGGGGCCGCACCGGGGAGCTGTTTTTT.

The rearrangement links TRBV2 to TRBJ2-7; TRBD2 matches at 7 bases. V dropped 8 bases and J dropped 6; count of bases not matched to a gene: 10. This CDR3 comprises 13 residues. Germline assignment: CDR1 SNHLY and CDR2 FYNNEI. CDR3 region: CASLAEPSGEQYF. The CDR3 coding sequence is TGTGCCAGCCTTGCGGAGCCTAGCGGCGAGCAGTACTTC.

This clone showed up just once. The rearrangement links TRBV28 to TRBJ1-1; D is uncertain. CDR1 and CDR2 from the germline V gene are MDHEN and SYDVKM. This CDR3 has 13 amino acids. The V and J ends lost 8 bases and 10 bases respectively, with 20 bases between them. CDR3 protein: CASGRVRGTPAFF. CDR3 sequence (DNA): TGTGCCAGCGGCCGAGTAAGAGGTACCCCAGCTTTCTTT.

The chain has TRBV18 and TRBJ2-7; 7 nucleotides agree with TRBD1. The V gene end was trimmed by 3 bases and the J gene end by 2 bases; junction bases not matched to a gene: 7. The length of the CDR3 is 15 residues. CDR1 KGHSH and CDR2 LQKENI come from the germline V gene. The chain's CDR3 is CASSPGQAPTYEQYF. CDR3 sequence (DNA): TGTGCCAGCTCACCCGGACAGGCCCCAACCTACGAGCAGTACTTC.

The V call is TRBV6-2 or TRBV6-3, the J call TRBJ2-5, with TRBD1 matching over 10 bases. Looked up from germline, CDR1 is MNHEY and CDR2 is SVGEGT. V lost 2 bases, J lost 4 bases, and 10 bases stayed unmatched. The CDR3 spans 17 residues. The CDR3 bases are TGTGCCAGCAGTTACGTGGAGGGACAGGGGTTTAGAGAGACCCAGTACTTC. Protein product: CASSYVEGQGFRETQYF.

This chain links TRBV6-2 or TRBV6-3 with TRBJ2-2; D not certain. The CDR3 contains 15 residues. V was trimmed by 7 bases and J by 4 bases, leaving 16 bases between them. In germline, CDR1 is MNHEY, CDR2 SVGEGT. The CDR3 DNA reads as TGTGCCAGCACCCCTGTCAGGCCCTCCACCGGGGAGCTGTTTTTT. Amino acids: CASTPVRPSTGELFF.

This clone was found a few times. The chain joins TRBV6-5 to TRBJ1-2; 7 bases fit TRBD1. The CDR3 runs 13 residues. The V and J ends lost 6 bases and 2 bases, in that order; junction bases with no gene match: 3. CDR1 is MNHEY, CDR2 SVGAGI, per germline. CDR3: CASRSTGNYGYTF. The CDR3 region has the DNA TGTGCCAGCAGATCGACAGGGAACTATGGCTACACCTTC.

In DNA, the CDR3 is TGTGCCAGCTCACCTGACAGGATTTCTGGAAACACCATATATTTT. Encoded protein: CASSPDRISGNTIYF. The chain combines TRBV18 with TRBJ1-3; D may be TRBD1 (6 bases). The V and J ends lost 3 bases and 1 base respectively, with 10 bases between them. The length of the CDR3 is 15 residues. CDR1 and CDR2 from the germline V gene are KGHSH and LQKENI. The complete variable domain, with remaining parts taken from reference TRBV18 and TRBJ1-3, reads NAGVMQNPRHLVRRRGQEARLRCSPMKGHSHVYWYRQLPEEGLKFMVYLQKENIIDESGMPKERFSAEFPKEGPSILRIQQVVRGDSAAYFCASSPDRISGNTIYFGEGSWLTVV.

This chain connects TRBV6-6 to TRBJ2-7; 10 bases are shared with TRBD1. This CDR3 region has 15 residues. V shed 0 bases and J 4 bases; nucleotides not matched to a gene: 3. Per germline, CDR1 MNHNY and CDR2 SVGAGI (reference sequence). CDR3 region: CASSYSGQGVYEQYF. Written as DNA, the CDR3 is TGTGCCAGCAGTTACTCCGGACAGGGGGTTTACGAGCAGTACTTC.

The rearrangement links TRBV28 to TRBJ1-5; TRBD1 might be the D (5 bases). The CDR3 length is 17 residues. Germline CDR1 is MDHEN and CDR2 is SYDVKM. V gave up 2 bases and J gave up 1 base, with 15 bases separating them. The DNA for the CDR3 is TGTGCCAGCAGTTTAATTCAGGGTACTGGGAGCAATCAGCCCCAGCATTTT. Its protein product is CASSLIQGTGSNQPQHF. Full variable domain (remainder filled in from reference TRBV28 and TRBJ1-5): DVKVTQSSRYLVKRTGEKVFLECVQDMDHENMFWYRQDPGLGLRLIYFSYDVKMKEKGDIPEGYSVSREKKERFSLILESASTNQTSMYLCASSLIQGTGSNQPQHFGDGTRLSIL.

By share, this clone counts as medium-sized. The chain has TRBV6-5 and TRBJ2-2; 9 bases are shared with TRBD1. The V and J ends lost 11 bases and 6 bases, in that order; junction bases with no gene match: 7. Germline V gene sequence: CDR1 MNHEY, CDR2 SVGAGI. This CDR3 has 13 residues. The CDR3 spells CAGTGGRAGELFF. The CDR3 coding sequence is TGTGCCGGCACAGGGGGCAGGGCCGGGGAGCTGTTTTTT.

The rearrangement uses TRBV7-2 and TRBJ2-3, with 11 bases matching TRBD2. CDR1 is SGHTA, CDR2 FQGNSA, per germline. Trimming removed 0 bases from V and 1 base from J; junction bases left unmatched: 6. CDR3 length: 18 residues. The CDR3 DNA sequence: TGTGCCAGCAGCTTAGCATATCAGGGACTAGCGGGCACAGATACGCAGTATTTT. Translation gives CASSLAYQGLAGTDTQYF.

The chain joins TRBV7-9 to TRBJ1-1; TRBD1 is a possible D gene (6 bases). CDR1 SEHNR and CDR2 FQNEAQ come from the germline V gene (reference sequence). V lost 1 base, J lost 4 bases, and 13 bases lay in between. The CDR3 is made up of 15 amino acids. As DNA, the CDR3 is TGTGCCAGCAGCTTAGACGGCAGGGGAGTCACTGAAGCTTTCTTT. This gives the protein CASSLDGRGVTEAFF.